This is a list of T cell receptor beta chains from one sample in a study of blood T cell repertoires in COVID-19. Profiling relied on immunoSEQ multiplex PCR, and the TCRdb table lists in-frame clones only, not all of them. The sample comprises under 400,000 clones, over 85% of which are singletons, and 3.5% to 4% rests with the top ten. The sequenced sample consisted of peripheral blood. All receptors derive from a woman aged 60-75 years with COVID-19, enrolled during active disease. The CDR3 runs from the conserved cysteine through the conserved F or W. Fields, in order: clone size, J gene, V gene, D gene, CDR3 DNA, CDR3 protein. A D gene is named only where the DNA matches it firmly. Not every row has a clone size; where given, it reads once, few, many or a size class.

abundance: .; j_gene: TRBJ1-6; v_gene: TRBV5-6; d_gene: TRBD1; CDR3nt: TGTGCCAGCAGCTGGGGGGCCGGGACAGGCACTGGCTCACCCCTCCACTTT; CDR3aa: CASSWGAGTGTGSPLHF
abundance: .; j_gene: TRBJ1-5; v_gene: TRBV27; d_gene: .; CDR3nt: TGTGCCAGCAGTTTATCTGGGAGCCCCAGCAATCAGCCCCAGCATTTT; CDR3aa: CASSLSGSPSNQPQHF
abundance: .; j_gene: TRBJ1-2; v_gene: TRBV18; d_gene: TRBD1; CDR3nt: TGTGCCAGCTCGTCCCAGGGGGGAGCGAACTATGGCTACACCTTC; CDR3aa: CASSSQGGANYGYTF
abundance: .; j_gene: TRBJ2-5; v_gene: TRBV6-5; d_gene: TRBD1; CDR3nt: TGTGCCAGCAAGGCACAGGGGTGGTACCAAGAGACCCAGTACTTC; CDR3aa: CASKAQGWYQETQYF
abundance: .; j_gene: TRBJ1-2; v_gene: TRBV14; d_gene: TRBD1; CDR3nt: TGTGCCAGCAGCCAAGCCAAGGGGGCGAACTATGGCTACACCTTC; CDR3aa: CASSQAKGANYGYTF
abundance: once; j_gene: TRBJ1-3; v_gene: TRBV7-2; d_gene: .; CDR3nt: TGTGCCAGCAGCTTAGGGACTTCTGGAAACACCATATATTTT; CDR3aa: CASSLGTSGNTIYF
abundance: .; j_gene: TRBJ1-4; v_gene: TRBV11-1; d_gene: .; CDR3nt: TGTGCCAGCAGCTCACGACTTCGTCTGGAACTGTTTTTT; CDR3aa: CASSSRLRLELFF
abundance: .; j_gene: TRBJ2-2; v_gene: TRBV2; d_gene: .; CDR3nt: TGTGCCAGCAGTGATGCAGCGGCCGGGGAGCTGTTTTTT; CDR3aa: CASSDAAAGELFF
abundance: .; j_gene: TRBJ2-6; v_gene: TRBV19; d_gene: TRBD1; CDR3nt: TGTGCCAGTAGTAACATACAGGGGGCCAAGTTCACTTTC; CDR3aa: CASSNIQGAKFTF
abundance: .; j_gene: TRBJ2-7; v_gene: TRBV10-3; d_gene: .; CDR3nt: TGTGCCATCAGTGAGCTCGATGCGGTAATGAGCGAGCAGTACTTC; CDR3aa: CAISELDAVMSEQYF
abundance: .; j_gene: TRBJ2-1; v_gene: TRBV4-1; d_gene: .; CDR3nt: TGCGCCAGCAGCCAAGGATCGGCGGGGGCGCGAGCGGAGCAGTTCTTC; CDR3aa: CASSQGSAGARAEQFF
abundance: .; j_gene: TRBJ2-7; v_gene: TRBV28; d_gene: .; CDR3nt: TGTGCCATCTCAGGACAGGCTAAACGGGCTAGCGACGAGCAGTACTTC; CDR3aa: CAISGQAKRASDEQYF
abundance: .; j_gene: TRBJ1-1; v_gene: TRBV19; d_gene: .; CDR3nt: TGTGCCAGTAGTATCCAGCAGGGCACTGAAGCTTTCTTT; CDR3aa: CASSIQQGTEAFF
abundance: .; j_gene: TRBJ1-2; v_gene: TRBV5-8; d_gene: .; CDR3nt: TGTGCCAGCAGCCCGGGGCCAACAGGGATTGGCTACACCTTC; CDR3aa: CASSPGPTGIGYTF
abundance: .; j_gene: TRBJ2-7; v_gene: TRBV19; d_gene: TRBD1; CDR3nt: TGTGCCAGTAGTATGCCGGGACAGGCATCCTACGAGCAGTACTTC; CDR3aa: CASSMPGQASYEQYF
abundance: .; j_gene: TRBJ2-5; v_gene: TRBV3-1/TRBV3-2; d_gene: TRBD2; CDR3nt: TGTGCCAGCAGCCAAGATCTCGGGGGGGCCGTAAAGACCCAGTACTTC; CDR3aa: CASSQDLGGAVKTQYF
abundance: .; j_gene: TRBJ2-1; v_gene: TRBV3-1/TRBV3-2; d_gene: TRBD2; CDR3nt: TGTGCCAGCAGCCACGGGGGGGTCGGTGAGCAGTTCTTC; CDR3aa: CASSHGGVGEQFF
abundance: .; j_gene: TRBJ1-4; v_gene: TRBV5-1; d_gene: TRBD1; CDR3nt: TGCGCCAGCAGCTCAACAGGGGACTGGGCAACTAATGAAAAACTGTTTTTT; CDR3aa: CASSSTGDWATNEKLFF
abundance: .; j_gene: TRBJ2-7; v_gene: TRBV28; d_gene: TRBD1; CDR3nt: TGTGCCAGCAGGACAGGGTATTCCTACGAGCAGTACTTC; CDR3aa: CASRTGYSYEQYF
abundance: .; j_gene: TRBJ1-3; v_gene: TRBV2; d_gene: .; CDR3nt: TGTGCCAGCAGTGAGGGGGGAGCAGGAAACACCATATATTTT; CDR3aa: CASSEGGAGNTIYF
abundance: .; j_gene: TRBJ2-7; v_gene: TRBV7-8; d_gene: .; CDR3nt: TGTGCCAGCAGCTTTTCGTCGGGGAGCGGCTCCTACGAGCAGTACTTC; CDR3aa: CASSFSSGSGSYEQYF
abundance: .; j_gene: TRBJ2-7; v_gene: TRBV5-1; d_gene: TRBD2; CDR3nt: TGCGCCAGCAGCCTAGCGGGTTATGACGAGCAGTACTTC; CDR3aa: CASSLAGYDEQYF
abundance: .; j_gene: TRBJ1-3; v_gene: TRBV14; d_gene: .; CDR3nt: TGTGCCAGCAGCCAAGCAAGAAACACCATATATTTT; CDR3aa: CASSQARNTIYF
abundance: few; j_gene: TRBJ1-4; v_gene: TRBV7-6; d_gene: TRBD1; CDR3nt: TGTGCCAGCAGCCTCCAGGGGGTGGCTAATGAAAAACTGTTTTTT; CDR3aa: CASSLQGVANEKLFF
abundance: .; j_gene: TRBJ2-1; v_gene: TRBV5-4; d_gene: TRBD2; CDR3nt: TGTGCCAGCAGCGCAGCGGGGGGCCGATCCTACAATGAGCAGTTCTTC; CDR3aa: CASSAAGGRSYNEQFF